This T cell receptor (beta chain) is from a study of post-analysis software for immune sequencing data. For the study at large: Some patients lacked subtype; others had relapsing-remitting, secondary progressive or progressive-relapsing disease. Study findings and constraints: Normalized Chao1 diversity was significantly reduced in patients versus controls. Five TRBV segments were significantly more frequent in patients than in controls. TRBV5-6, TRBV5-1 and TRBV20-1 were among these segments.

The V gene lost 5 bases and the J gene lost 5 bases, with 11 bases spanning the gap. This CDR3 has 12 residues. Germline V gene sequence: CDR1 SGHKS, CDR2 YYEKEE (reference sequence). Remarks on this clonotype: Its antigen is unknown.

Carried by the TCR beta cDNA libraries were unique molecular identifiers. Out of about 1 to 11 million T cells, hundreds of thousands of cDNA molecules were generated. TCRdb passed the PCR reads through MiXCR, listing each CDR3 protein once. The sample consists of approximately 770,000 distinct CDR3 sequences, about half of them appearing once. V is TRBV5-5 and J is TRBJ2-7; tentatively, D is TRBD1 (6 bases). The TCR was taken from a girl aged 10-17 years with multiple sclerosis. The sequenced material came from blood. This CDR3 reads CASSRDKDEQYF. The CDR3, as DNA: TGTGCCAGCAGTCGGGACAAGGACGAGCAGTACTTC.